The 20 T cell receptor delta chains below come from one sample, sequenced in a study of γδ T cells in repeated Plasmodium falciparum infection. Flow sorting of PBMC yielded separate Vgamma9/Vdelta2+ and Vdelta2-negative gammadelta T cell populations for bulk repertoire analysis. TCRdb called clones anew from the multiplex PCR reads with CATT. The table shows 40,000 to 55,000 delta-chain clones, with roughly 2% occurring only once. Sequencing was performed on gamma-delta T cells from blood. The source is a pool of human donors (malaria-infected and uninfected, not separated).

This clone is termed medium-sized. The germline gene is not matched at one end of the junction; a read error may be the cause. The sample has other DNA sequences that encode this CDR3 too. The rearrangement uses TRDV1 and TRDJ1; the match to TRDD3 covers 11 bases. The germline V gene has CDR1 TSWWSYY and CDR2 QGS. The CDR3 runs to 24 residues. The CDR3 region is CALGELDASDFPYWGICGTDELIF. CDR3 DNA: TGTGCTCTTGGGGAACTAGATGCATCTGACTTCCCGTACTGGGGGATATGTGGTACCGATGAACTCATCTTT.

A few counts support this clone. The amino acid sequence in TCRdb belongs to a much larger clone and departs from this DNA's translation at residues 4 and 10, likely a sequencing read error; the sequence shown is translated from the DNA. The chain uses TRDV3 and TRDJ1, with D unresolved. TCRdb gives no J gene; it was assigned here by matching the DNA to germline. Germline assignment: CDR1 TVYSNPD and CDR2 GDNSRS (reference sequence). This CDR3 contains 14 residues. The CDR3 DNA sequence: TGTGCCTTTGGGCCCCCGACATACACCGGTAAACTCATCTTT. This codes for CAFGPPTYTGKLIF.

This clone occurred a few times. The protein recorded in TCRdb matches a much larger clone and deviates from this DNA's translation at residue 10, suggesting a read error; the protein here is obtained by translating the DNA. The chain carries TRDV1 and TRDJ1; TRDD3 matches at 7 bases. Here the J gene was assigned by germline matching of the DNA, as TCRdb has none. There are 20 residues in the CDR3. The junction had 23 bases not matched to a gene; V was cut back by 2 bases and J by 5 bases. Looked up from germline, CDR1 is TSWWSYY and CDR2 is QGS. CDR3 sequence reads: CALGENDAAPRPWGEDKLIF. CDR3 sequence (DNA): TGTGCTCTTGGGGAAAACGATGCGGCTCCACGACCCTGGGGGGAAGATAAACTCATCTTT.

This clone has at least ten counts. This likely traces to a read error, being one base from a far larger clone. Other nucleotide sequences in the sample specify the same CDR3. This sequence joins TRDV2 and TRDJ1; a possible D gene is TRDD3 (6 bases). TCRdb does not report a J gene; here it was assigned by matching the DNA to germline references. Deletions cut 0 bases from V and 3 bases from J, with 22 bases between. The germline V gene encodes CDR1 GEAIGNYY and CDR2 EKD. The CDR3 loop spans 18 amino acids. CDR3 sequence: CACDTGSLLGEHPDKLIF. The CDR3 nucleotides are TGTGCCTGTGACACCGGTTCCTTACTGGGAGAGCACCCCGATAAACTCATCTTT.

In this sample, this clone turned up many times. A single base is all that separates this from a far larger clone, so a read error is likely. This specimen includes other DNA sequences encoding the same CDR3. V gene TRDV1 combines with J gene TRDJ1, with 10 bases fitting TRDD3. J gave up 0 bases and V 1 base, and 20 bases lay outside the gene matches. The germline V gene has CDR1 TSWWSYY and CDR2 QGS. This CDR3 has 22 residues. The CDR3 region is CALGERTFYWGMIREYTDKLIF. The CDR3 DNA reads as TGTGCTCTTGGGGAACGGACTTTCTACTGGGGGATGATAAGAGAGTACACCGATAAACTCATCTTT.

In its sample, this clone was seen many times. The amino acid sequence in TCRdb belongs to a much larger clone and departs from this DNA's translation at residue 14, likely a sequencing read error; the sequence shown is translated from the DNA. The J gene is uncalled and the V gene is TRDV2. Germline CDR1 GEAIGNYY, CDR2 EKD. CDR3 length equals 15 residues. CDR3 sequence: CACERRGALTDKLTF. DNA for the CDR3: TGTGCCTGTGAGCGGCGGGGGGCCCTCACCGATAAACTCACCTTT.

This clone has just a few counts. The protein that TCRdb holds for this DNA derives from a much larger clone and differs from the translated DNA at residue 15, which likely indicates a read error; the protein shown here is translated from the DNA. This chain links TRDV1 with TRDJ1; TRDD3 matches at 11 bases. Here the J gene came from matching the DNA to germline, since TCRdb omits it. The CDR3 loop spans 22 amino acids. V lost 0 bases and J lost 1; bases outside the gene matches: 19. Germline V gene lookup returns CDR1 TSWWSYY and CDR2 QGS. The chain's CDR3 is CALGELDVLRNWGIYGTDKLIF. Here the CDR3 DNA reads TGTGCTCTTGGGGAACTAGATGTCCTACGGAACTGGGGGATATACGGCACCGATAAACTCATCTTT.

In regard to this clone: The mismatch at residue 6 between this DNA's translation and the TCRdb protein of a much larger clone likely reflects a read error; the protein shown is translated from the DNA. The rearrangement uses TRDV3 and TRDJ1; 8 positions agree with TRDD3. The V gene end was trimmed by 2 bases and the J gene end by 0 bases; junction bases not matched to a gene: 23. This CDR3 has 20 residues. The germline V gene has CDR1 TVYSNPD and CDR2 GDNSRS (reference sequence). CDR3 sequence: CAFGSPYWGCPLMYTDKLIF. The CDR3 bases are TGTGCCTTTGGGTCTCCGTACTGGGGGTGTCCCCTCATGTACACCGATAAACTCATCTTT.

Details on this clone: For this DNA, TCRdb reports the protein of a much larger clone, which diverges at residue 20, most likely from a read error; the protein presented here is translated directly from the DNA. The same CDR3 is also encoded by other DNA sequences in this sample. The genes are TRDV1 and TRDJ1; 7 bases agree with TRDD3. J gave up 10 bases and V 0 bases, and 38 bases lay outside the gene matches. Germline V lookup: CDR1 TSWWSYY, CDR2 QGS. The CDR3 is 24 residues long. CDR3 sequence (DNA): TGTGCTCTTGGGGAACTCACTCCACTTCCACCCCGTTGGGGGTGGGGGAACGGCTATAGGGGACTCATCTTT. Translated, it gives CALGELTPLPPRWGWGNGYRGLIF.

This clone appeared a few times. A read error likely explains this, since a far larger clone differs by one base. The sample holds other DNA sequences that translate to the same CDR3. The chain has TRDV2 and TRDJ3, with D possibly being TRDD1 or TRDD3 (5 bases each). Here the J gene was assigned by germline matching of the DNA, as TCRdb has none. Germline V CDR1 and CDR2: GEAIGNYY, EKD. This CDR3 region has 21 residues. CDR3 in amino acids: CACDTMGSPIIESWDTRQMFF. The CDR3 DNA follows: TGTGCCTGTGACACGATGGGATCCCCAATAATAGAATCCTGGGACACCCGGCAGATGTTTTTC.

In this sample, this clone turned up a few times. TCRdb attributes to this sequence the protein of a much larger clone, which differs from the DNA translation at residue 8; a read error is likely, and the protein displayed is translated from the DNA. The chain is built from TRDV3 and TRDJ1; D is uncertain. The V gene lost 4 bases and the J gene lost 5 bases, with 32 bases spanning the gap. The CDR3 spans 18 residues. In germline, CDR1 is TVYSNPD, CDR2 GDNSRS (reference sequence). The CDR3, as DNA: TGTGCCTCCCGGAAAAATCGCCACAGCCTTAGTCGTGGGGATAAACTCATCTTT. Its translation is CASRKNRHSLSRGDKLIF.

This clone was found a few times. A far bigger clonotype differs at one base, so this is likely a read error. This CDR3 is also generated by other DNA sequences in the sample. This chain connects TRDV1 to TRDJ3; the match to TRDD3 covers 9 bases. TCRdb offers no J gene call, so here the DNA was matched to germline to obtain one. Unmatched junction bases numbered 13, after V lost 3 bases and J lost 4 bases. The CDR3 loop spans 20 amino acids. Germline lookup yields CDR1 TSWWSYY and CDR2 QGS. This chain's CDR3 is CALGESLHLGIRWDTRQMFF. CDR3 bases: TGTGCTCTTGGGGAGTCGCTCCATCTGGGGATACGGTGGGACACCCGACAGATGTTTTTC.

This clone has only a few counts. With a far larger clone one base away, a read error is the likely cause. This CDR3 is also generated by other DNA sequences in the sample. V and J are TRDV2 and TRDJ1; 9 bases map to TRDD3. TCRdb supplies no J gene; here it was assigned by aligning the nucleotide sequence to germline. Germline V gene data show CDR1 as GEAIGNYY and CDR2 as EKD. This CDR3 is 19 amino acids long. With V trimmed by 1 base and J by 2 bases, 16 bases remained unmatched. This CDR3 is CACDTLSPTGGRYTDKLIF. The CDR3 coding sequence is TGTGCCTGTGACACTTTGAGCCCCACTGGGGGACGGTATACCGATAAACTCATCTTT.

For this clone: A far larger clone is off by one base, so a read error is likely. The sample contains more than one DNA sequence encoding this CDR3. V gene TRDV1 combines with J gene TRDJ1; 9 bases match TRDD3. The CDR3 covers 22 residues. Germline V CDR1 and CDR2: TSWWSYY, QGS. The CDR3 spells CALGENQFKYWGTPLYTDKLIF. The CDR3 DNA sequence: TGTGCACTTGGGGAAAACCAATTCAAGTACTGGGGGACACCTCTGTACACCGATAAACTCATCTTT.

Points on this clone: The amino acid sequence in TCRdb belongs to a much larger clone and departs from this DNA's translation at residue 11, likely a sequencing read error; the sequence shown is translated from the DNA. The chain couples TRDV3 to TRDJ1; 8 bases are shared with TRDD3. TCRdb lists no J gene, so it was determined here by aligning the DNA to germline. V lost 4 bases, J lost 4 bases, and 17 bases stayed unmatched. Germline CDR1 is TVYSNPD and CDR2 is GDNSRS (reference sequence). This CDR3 contains 16 residues. The CDR3, as DNA: TGTGCCTCCGACTACTGGGGGCCCCTGTACATCGATAAACTCATCTTT. Its translation is CASDYWGPLYIDKLIF.

This clone was seen a handful of times. The protein held in TCRdb is that of a much larger clone and does not match this DNA's translation at residue 21, likely because of a read error; the protein shown is translated from the DNA. The V gene was identified as TRDV1, while no J gene was called; TRDD3, the table's D call, was not compared with the DNA. The CDR3 has 22 amino acids. Germline-derived CDR1 and CDR2 are TSWWSYY and QGS. CDR3 sequence (DNA): TGTGCTCTTGGGGAACTCTTCTATAACAGCCACTGCCCTTTTGAACCCACCGATAAACTCACCTTT. This codes for CALGELFYNSHCPFEPTDKLTF.

A note on this clone: TCRdb assigns this DNA the protein of a much larger clone, which departs from its translation at residue 13; this likely reflects a read error, and the protein shown comes from translating the DNA. The V and J genes are TRDV1 and TRDJ1, with 12 bases fitting TRDD3. TCRdb records no J gene; here it was assigned by comparing the DNA to germline. The junction had 25 bases not matched to a gene; V was cut back by 2 bases and J by 0 bases. Germline V gene data show CDR1 as TSWWSYY and CDR2 as QGS. The CDR3 spans 24 residues. CDR3 in amino acids: CALGERTPYRPLHWGILYTDKLIF. CDR3 in DNA: TGTGCTCTTGGGGAAAGGACCCCTTACCGGCCCTTGCACTGGGGGATACTCTACACCGATAAACTCATCTTT.

A few counts support this clone. TCRdb's listed protein matches a much larger clone and diverges from this DNA's translation at residue 9, likely through a read error; the protein shown comes from the DNA. V gene TRDV3 combines with J gene TRDJ1, with D unclear. TCRdb is silent on the J gene; assignment here came from matching the DNA to germline. The V end was cut by 4 bases, the J end by 7 bases, with 19 bases between. The CDR3 extends over 13 amino acids. Germline CDR1 reads TVYSNPD; CDR2 reads GDNSRS (reference sequence). As DNA, the CDR3 is TGTGCCTCCGCCGGTCTTGAGTACGTTAAACTCATCTTT. Its protein is CASAGLEYVKLIF.

Turning to this clone: The protein given by TCRdb reflects a much larger clone and differs at residue 11 from this DNA's translation, likely from a read error; the protein shown is the DNA's translation. V and J are TRDV2 and TRDJ1, with 10 bases identical to TRDD3. TCRdb is silent on the J gene; assignment here came from matching the DNA to germline. The germline gives CDR1 GEAIGNYY, CDR2 EKD. Trimming at V came to 3 bases and at J to 10 bases, leaving 40 bases not matched to a gene. The CDR3 totals 24 residues. The CDR3 sequence is CACDRLPVLGGTHSVVLGDPRLIF. DNA for the CDR3: TGTGCCTGTGACCGACTCCCAGTACTGGGGGGTACGCACAGTGTTGTACTGGGGGATCCTAGACTCATCTTT.

This clone was counted at least ten times. The protein held in TCRdb is that of a much larger clone and does not match this DNA's translation at residue 7, likely because of a read error; the protein shown is translated from the DNA. The genes are TRDV2 and TRDJ3; D not resolved. Germline V CDR1 and CDR2: GEAIGNYY, EKD. The V end was cut by 2 bases, the J end by 0 bases, with 10 bases between. CDR3 length: 17 residues. Written as DNA, the CDR3 is TGTGCCTGTGACAAAACTAGGGGCTCCTGGGACACCCGACAGATGTTTTTC. Protein: CACDKTRGSWDTRQMFF.